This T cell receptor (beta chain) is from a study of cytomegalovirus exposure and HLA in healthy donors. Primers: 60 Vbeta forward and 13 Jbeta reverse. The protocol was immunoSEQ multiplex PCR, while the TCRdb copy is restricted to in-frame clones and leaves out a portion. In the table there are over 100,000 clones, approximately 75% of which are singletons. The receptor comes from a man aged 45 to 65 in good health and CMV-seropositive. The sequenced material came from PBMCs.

The CDR3 is CASSPPNRGNQPQHF. CDR3 nucleotide sequence: TGTGCCAGCTCACCACCGAACCGGGGTAATCAGCCCCAGCATTTT. The chain uses TRBV18 and TRBJ1-5; D call uncertain. CDR3 length: 15 residues. The V and J ends lost 0 bases and 4 bases respectively, with 10 bases between them. Looked up from germline, CDR1 is KGHSH and CDR2 is LQKENI.